Given below is one T cell receptor (beta chain) in context. Produced via immunoSEQ multiplex PCR; TCRdb's table is partial and in-frame only. In the table there are around 95,000 clones, under 95% of which are singletons. The sample is drawn from a study of OX40 agonist ivuxolimab in advanced cancers. Study-wide background: Ivuxolimab was delivered to patients intravenously every 2 weeks at doses spanning 0.01 to 10 mg/kg. In three patients, partial responses were observed, one with hepatocellular carcinoma and two with cutaneous melanoma.

The CDR3 length is 14 residues. Trimming cost V 3 bases and J 4 bases, with 13 bases left between them. Germline CDR1 is SGHRS and CDR2 is YFSETQ. The TCR sequence derives from an adult with an advanced solid tumor such as melanoma, head and neck, liver or kidney cancer. This chain joins TRBV5-1 and TRBJ1-1, with TRBD1 as a possible D gene (5 bases). The sequencing here drew on CD4+ or CD8+ T cells sorted from blood, taken in a trial of the OX40 agonist ivuxolimab. The chain's CDR3 is CASSWREGRTEAFF. Written as DNA, the CDR3 is TGCGCCAGCAGCTGGAGGGAGGGGCGCACTGAAGCTTTCTTT.